In this sample, the clone carrying this T cell receptor beta chain turned up a few times. This specimen comes from a study of patients and donors after allogeneic stem cell transplantation. Each CDR3 protein gets one entry after TCRdb re-called the RT-PCR reads with MiXCR. Of tens of thousands of distinct CDR3 sequences listed, 26% are singletons. V was trimmed by 0 bases and J by 3 bases, leaving 8 bases between them. CDR3 length: 14 residues. Germline CDR1 and CDR2: SNHLY and FYNNEI. This clonotype was sampled from a human donor who was either an allogeneic HSCT recipient or a stem cell or donor lymphocyte infusion donor (not recorded which). It is not recorded whose cells these are; they may come from a transplant donor. This rearrangement joins TRBV2 to TRBJ1-2; D uncertain. The specimen sequenced was blood, either unsorted or a sorted T cell fraction (not recorded which). The CDR3: CASSEAGKDYGYTF. CDR3 nucleotide sequence: TGTGCCAGCAGTGAAGCAGGGAAGGACTATGGCTACACCTTC.